The 21 T cell receptor beta chains below all came from one sample that was sequenced in a study of immune evolution from preneoplasia to lung adenocarcinoma. Assay: immunoSEQ multiplex PCR; the TCRdb copy retains only in-frame clones and omits some. The data show some 7,800 clones, approximately 72% seen once. The sequenced sample was FFPE lung adenocarcinoma in situ tissue. Receptors were obtained from a donor older than 65 with lung adenocarcinoma. Some clones in this sample may be carry-over from other donors' samples.

V and J are TRBV11-2 and TRBJ2-1; perhaps TRBD1 as D (6 bases). The germline CDR1 and CDR2 sequences are SGHAT and FQNNGV. This CDR3 contains 13 residues. V lost 5 bases to trimming and J lost 7 bases, with 12 bases between them. The CDR3 region has the DNA TGTGCCAGCAGCAACCTCCAGGGGAATGAGCAGTTCTTC. Protein sequence: CASSNLQGNEQFF.

The chain joins TRBV7-8 to TRBJ1-5; possibly TRBD1 for D (5 bases). The germline V gene has CDR1 SGHVS and CDR2 FQNEAQ. CDR3 length: 15 amino acids. Deletions cut 1 base from V and 7 bases from J, with 14 bases between. The CDR3 spells CASSLGTQGIQPQHF. The CDR3 DNA sequence: TGTGCCAGCAGCTTAGGCACGCAGGGCATCCAGCCCCAGCATTTT. Drawing the rest from reference TRBV7-8 and TRBJ1-5, the complete variable domain is GAGVSQSPRYKVAKRGQDVALRCDPISGHVSLFWYQQALGQGPEFLTYFQNEAQLDKSGLPSDRFFAERPEGSVSTLKIQRTQQEDSAVYLCASSLGTQGIQPQHFGDGTRLSIL.

This chain joins TRBV7-8 and TRBJ1-2, with unresolved D. V was trimmed by 4 bases and J by 4 bases, leaving 16 bases between them. The CDR3 consists of 15 residues. Germline V gene data show CDR1 as SGHVS and CDR2 as FQNEAQ. The CDR3 loop is CASSSAPPSSYGYTF. The CDR3, as DNA: TGTGCCAGCAGCTCCGCTCCACCTTCTAGCTATGGCTACACCTTC.

The CDR3 nucleotides read TGTGCCAGCAGGCTGAGGGGGGGCAACGGACAAGCATACGAGCAGTACTTC. Protein: CASRLRGGNGQAYEQYF. The chain is built from TRBV28 and TRBJ2-7; D perhaps matches TRBD2 (7 bases). The CDR3 has 17 residues. V gave up 6 bases and J gave up 4 bases, with 25 bases separating them. Germline lookup yields CDR1 MDHEN and CDR2 SYDVKM.

The chain couples TRBV5-6 to TRBJ1-2; D ambiguous. Germline values: CDR1 SGHDT, CDR2 YYEEEE. The CDR3 sequence is 16 residues long. Trimming took 2 bases from V and 0 from J, leaving 14 bases between them. The CDR3 sequence: CASSFGPQGSNYGYTF. Written as DNA, the CDR3 is TGTGCCAGCAGCTTCGGTCCTCAAGGTTCTAACTATGGCTACACCTTC.

The chain combines TRBV28 with TRBJ1-1; D uncertain. The V and J ends lost 6 bases and 0 bases respectively, with 5 bases between them. This CDR3 is built from 12 residues. Germline-derived CDR1 and CDR2 are MDHEN and SYDVKM. CDR3 sequence reads: CASRPLNTEAFF. The CDR3 DNA reads TGTGCCAGCAGACCACTGAACACTGAAGCTTTCTTT.

The chain carries TRBV5-4 and TRBJ2-3, with unresolved D. Trimming removed 4 bases from V and 3 bases from J, with 12 bases in between. Germline CDR1 is SGHNT and CDR2 is YYREEE (reference sequence). The CDR3 consists of 14 residues. The CDR3 bases are TGTGCCAGCAGCCTGGCTGGGGAAACAGATACGCAGTATTTT. Translated: CASSLAGETDTQYF.

V and J are TRBV5-4 and TRBJ2-5; the match to TRBD2 covers 10 bases. The junction had 11 bases not matched to a gene; V was cut back by 7 bases and J by 5 bases. CDR1 and CDR2 from the germline V gene are SGHNT and YYREEE (reference sequence). The length of the CDR3 is 15 residues. CDR3 residues: CASGIAGGTGETQYF. In nucleotides, the CDR3 is TGTGCCAGCGGGATAGCGGGAGGTACTGGGGAGACCCAGTACTTC.

V gene TRBV7-8 combines with J gene TRBJ2-1, with 13 positions matching TRBD2. The CDR3 sequence is 15 residues long. Per the germline V gene, CDR1 is SGHVS and CDR2 is FQNEAQ. V lost 2 bases to trimming and J lost 7 bases; unmatched junction nucleotides: 2. The CDR3 DNA is TGTGCCAGCAGCTTAATACTAGCGGGGGGGAATGAGCAGTTCTTC. It specifies CASSLILAGGNEQFF.

CDR3 in amino acids: CAWSASGFPPLHF. Written as DNA, the CDR3 is TGTGCCTGGAGTGCCTCAGGGTTTCCACCCCTCCACTTT. This chain uses TRBV30 with TRBJ1-6, with D possibly TRBD1 on 5 matching bases. The V gene's germline CDR1 is GTSNPN and CDR2 SVGIG (reference sequence). The V gene lost 1 base and the J gene lost 11 bases, with 12 bases spanning the gap. The CDR3 consists of 13 residues.

The chain combines TRBV7-2 with TRBJ1-2; D is unclear. There are 14 residues in the CDR3. V shed 1 base and J shed 5 bases, with 11 bases lying between them. In germline, CDR1 is SGHTA, CDR2 FQGNSA. The CDR3 loop is CASSLDRGAYGYTF. The CDR3, as DNA: TGTGCCAGCAGCTTAGATCGGGGAGCGTATGGCTACACCTTC.

This clone has only a few counts. This chain joins TRBV30 and TRBJ1-4, with no clear D. Germline V gives CDR1 GTSNPN, CDR2 SVGIG (reference sequence). Trimming removed 5 bases at V and 7 bases at J, with 11 bases between. This CDR3 has 12 amino acids. The DNA for the CDR3 is TGTGCCTGGGGGAGTCTAGGTGAAAAACTGTTTTTT. Translated, it gives CAWGSLGEKLFF.

This clone was picked up one time. The CDR3, as DNA: TGTGCCAGCAGCTTAGGGGGGTCCTATGGCTACACCTTC. Protein sequence: CASSLGGSYGYTF. The chain recombines TRBV7-8 with TRBJ1-2, with D tentatively TRBD1 (5 bases). Germline assignment: CDR1 SGHVS and CDR2 FQNEAQ. The CDR3 covers 13 residues. V gave up 1 base and J gave up 4 bases, with 7 bases separating them.

The chain combines TRBV6-1 with TRBJ2-3; tentatively, D is TRBD2 (5 bases). The CDR3 covers 11 residues. In germline, CDR1 is MNHNS, CDR2 SASEGT. Trimming pared 4 bases from V and 6 bases from J, leaving 5 bases between. CDR3 sequence: CASSGGDTQYF. DNA of the CDR3: TGTGCCAGCAGTGGAGGGGATACGCAGTATTTT.

The rearrangement uses TRBV11-2 and TRBJ2-7; 7 bases align to TRBD2. The CDR3 has 14 residues. J gave up 6 bases and V 7 bases, and 12 bases lay outside the gene matches. Per germline, CDR1 SGHAT and CDR2 FQNNGV. CDR3 amino acids: CASTSLGGRGEQYF. DNA for the CDR3: TGTGCCAGCACCTCCTTGGGGGGGAGGGGCGAGCAGTACTTC. The full variable domain, with the rest looked up from reference TRBV11-2 and TRBJ2-7, is EAGVAQSPRYKIIEKRQSVAFWCNPISGHATLYWYQQILGQGPKLLIQFQNNGVVDDSQLPKDRFSAERLKGVDSTLKIQPAKLEDSAVYLCASTSLGGRGEQYFGPGTRLTVT.

This chain joins TRBV6-1 and TRBJ2-1; no definite D call. V gave up 3 bases and J gave up 9 bases, with 9 bases separating them. This CDR3 spans 12 amino acids. Germline assignment: CDR1 MNHNS and CDR2 SASEGT. The CDR3 DNA is TGTGCCAGCAGTGATTTAGGATTTGAGCAGTTCTTC. Protein sequence: CASSDLGFEQFF.

This CDR3 is CASSLASGYNQPQHF. For the CDR3, the DNA is TGTGCCAGCAGTTTAGCCAGCGGATACAATCAGCCCCAGCATTTT. The chain is built from TRBV28 and TRBJ1-5; no definite D call. V dropped 2 bases and J dropped 3 bases, with 11 bases sitting between them. This CDR3 comprises 15 residues. Germline lookup yields CDR1 MDHEN and CDR2 SYDVKM.

The gene calls are TRBV6-5 and TRBJ2-1; 12 nucleotides line up with TRBD2. Germline values: CDR1 MNHEY, CDR2 SVGAGI. J was trimmed by 5 bases and V by 3 bases; bases with no gene match: 5. The CDR3 has 16 amino acids. CDR3 sequence: CASSYSLAGGNNEQFF. CDR3 coding DNA: TGTGCCAGCAGTTATTCCCTAGCGGGGGGGAACAATGAGCAGTTCTTC.

The rearrangement uses TRBV19 and TRBJ2-2; no firm D call. The germline V gene has CDR1 LNHDA and CDR2 SQIVND (reference sequence). Trimming left V 3 bases short and J 4 bases short, with 9 bases between. This CDR3 is 14 amino acids long. The CDR3, as DNA: TGTGCCAGTAGTATCGTCTCCCCCACCGGGGAGCTGTTTTTT. Translation: CASSIVSPTGELFF.

This clone was observed once. The CDR3 protein is CASSQDGTKNEKLFF. The CDR3 nucleotides read TGCGCCAGCAGCCAGGACGGGACTAAGAATGAAAAACTGTTTTTT. The chain is built from TRBV4-1 and TRBJ1-4; a weak D match, TRBD1 (5 bases). The CDR3 is 15 residues long. Germline V lookup: CDR1 MGHRA, CDR2 YSYEKL. The V and J ends lost 3 bases and 5 bases respectively, with 13 bases between them.

This clone has just a few counts. The genes are TRBV7-9 and TRBJ1-5; 9 positions match TRBD1. J lost 4 bases, V lost 5 bases, and 9 bases had no gene match. Per the germline V gene, CDR1 is SEHNR and CDR2 is FQNEAQ (reference sequence). The CDR3 is made up of 16 amino acids. The CDR3: CASSVDPGQGNQPQHF. CDR3 coding DNA: TGTGCCAGCAGCGTCGACCCGGGACAGGGAAATCAGCCCCAGCATTTT.